These 2 T cell receptor beta chains originate from one sample sequenced in a study of blood T cell repertoires in COVID-19 (dated by TCRdb to 2020 to 2021). The method was the immunoSEQ multiplex PCR assay. This immuneACCESS table, as held by TCRdb, lists in-frame sequences with V and J called but not all clones. Of the missing ones, under half trace to an unresolved V gene in checked studies; the others have no known cause. The sample table holds some 98,000 clones, of which 80% were seen once. The ten largest account for around 17% of the sample. Sequencing used peripheral blood. Source of these receptors: a human donor in a cohort sampled during active COVID-19.

The chain uses TRBV7-8 and TRBJ2-3, with 7 nucleotides matching TRBD1. The junction had 10 bases not matched to a gene; V was cut back by 5 bases and J by 2 bases. This CDR3 comprises 16 residues. Per the germline V gene, CDR1 is SGHVS and CDR2 is FQNEAQ. DNA for the CDR3: TGTGCCAGCAGCGCACGAGGACAGGCTAACACAGATACGCAGTATTTT. Protein product: CASSARGQANTDTQYF. Drawing the rest from reference TRBV7-8 and TRBJ2-3, the complete variable domain is GAGVSQSPRYKVAKRGQDVALRCDPISGHVSLFWYQQALGQGPEFLTYFQNEAQLDKSGLPSDRFFAERPEGSVSTLKIQRTQQEDSAVYLCASSARGQANTDTQYFGPGTRLTVL.

This chain uses TRBV2 with TRBJ2-7; a weak D match, TRBD1 (6 bases). Germline-derived CDR1 and CDR2 are SNHLY and FYNNEI. The CDR3 runs 14 residues. The V and J ends lost 8 bases and 2 bases respectively, with 16 bases between them. The CDR3 protein is CASSTRTATYEQYF. The CDR3 coding sequence is TGTGCCAGCTCCACTCGGACAGCCACCTACGAGCAGTACTTC.